Listed here are 18 T cell receptor beta chains from one sample, sequenced in a study of blood T cell repertoires in COVID-19. Only in-frame clones appear in the TCRdb table, and some are missing; sequencing was by immunoSEQ multiplex PCR. The sample lists 540,000 or so clones, around 90% occurring once. The sequenced sample was peripheral blood. The receptor set was obtained from a woman aged 45 to 65 with COVID-19, enrolled during active disease.

There are a few counts of this clone. The chain employs TRBV2 and TRBJ1-5, with 8 bases matching TRBD1. Germline assignment: CDR1 SNHLY and CDR2 FYNNEI. Trimming cost V 1 base and J 4 bases; bases outside gene matches: 3. The CDR3 has 15 amino acids. CDR3 residues: CASSEGRGRNQPQHF. In DNA, the CDR3 is TGTGCCAGCAGTGAAGGCAGGGGGCGGAATCAGCCCCAGCATTTT.

The gene calls are TRBV6-5 and TRBJ2-7; 12 bases are shared with TRBD2. V lost 5 bases and J lost 1; bases outside the gene matches: 3. Germline CDR1 is MNHEY and CDR2 is SVGAGI. The CDR3 loop spans 15 amino acids. CDR3 loop: CASSTTSGGSYEQYF. The CDR3 nucleotides are TGTGCCAGCAGTACAACTAGCGGGGGGTCCTACGAGCAGTACTTC.

The CDR3 loop is CASSQVGGMNTEAFF. As DNA, the CDR3 is TGTGCCAGCAGCCAAGTAGGGGGCATGAACACTGAAGCTTTCTTT. The chain carries TRBV3-1 (or the pseudogene TRBV3-2) and TRBJ1-1; 7 bases map to TRBD1. Germline V gene lookup returns CDR1 LGHDT and CDR2 YNNKEL (reference sequence). The CDR3 has 15 amino acids. V lost 1 base, J lost 0 bases, and 2 bases stayed unmatched.

This clone has just a few counts. V is TRBV27 and J is TRBJ1-6, with 9 bases that match TRBD1. The CDR3 consists of 13 residues. The germline gives CDR1 MNHEY, CDR2 SMNVEV (reference sequence). V shed 6 bases and J 8 bases; nucleotides not matched to a gene: 2. The CDR3 DNA reads as TGTGCCAGCAGGGGACAGGGAGATTCACCCCTCCACTTT. Amino acid sequence: CASRGQGDSPLHF.

V gene TRBV6-6 combines with J gene TRBJ2-1; TRBD1 might be the D (5 bases). Germline-derived CDR1 and CDR2 are MNHNY and SVGAGI (reference sequence). Trimming left V 4 bases short and J 4 bases short, with 11 bases between. The CDR3 has 14 residues. Written as DNA, the CDR3 is TGTGCCAGCAGTTTGACAGCTGCATACAATGAGCAGTTCTTC. Residues: CASSLTAAYNEQFF.

The V gene is TRBV19, the J gene TRBJ2-1, with 8 bases that match TRBD1. V dropped 3 bases and J dropped 6; count of bases not matched to a gene: 4. This CDR3 has 14 amino acids. Per the germline V gene, CDR1 is LNHDA and CDR2 is SQIVND (reference sequence). The CDR3: CASSIKTGVNEQFF. For the CDR3, the DNA is TGTGCCAGTAGTATTAAGACAGGGGTCAATGAGCAGTTCTTC.

The chain recombines TRBV24-1 with TRBJ1-4; TRBD1 agrees at 8 bases. The V gene's germline CDR1 is KGHDR and CDR2 SFDVKD. Trimming cost V 3 bases and J 7 bases; bases outside gene matches: 9. This CDR3 spans 16 amino acids. The DNA of the CDR3 is TGTGCCACCAGTGATCCCGGACAGGGAGGGTTTGAAAAACTGTTTTTT. It specifies CATSDPGQGGFEKLFF.

The chain combines TRBV10-3 with TRBJ2-2, with 9 bases aligning to TRBD1. After removal of 4 bases from V and 4 bases from J, the junction contained 7 bases not matched to a gene. Germline CDR1 is ENHRY and CDR2 is SYGVKD. CDR3 length: 16 residues. The DNA for the CDR3 is TGTGCCATCAGTGGGGTGGGACAGGGAGGCACCGGGGAGCTGTTTTTT. It encodes CAISGVGQGGTGELFF.

The chain uses TRBV5-1 and TRBJ2-1; TRBD1 might be the D (6 bases). Germline-derived CDR1 and CDR2 are SGHRS and YFSETQ. The ends were cut back, 0 bases at V and 10 bases at J, with 17 bases in the middle. This CDR3 is 15 amino acids long. CDR3: CASSLGHQTQGEQFF. For the CDR3, the DNA is TGCGCCAGCAGCTTGGGACATCAAACTCAGGGGGAGCAGTTCTTC.

The CDR3 DNA is TGTGCCAGCAGAATCCCCGAGGGTCGGAATGAGCAGTTCTTC. It specifies CASRIPEGRNEQFF. The chain is built from TRBV2 and TRBJ2-1; tentatively, D is TRBD2 (5 bases). CDR1 and CDR2 (germline): SNHLY, FYNNEI. CDR3 size: 14 residues. V was clipped by 6 bases and J by 7 bases, with 16 bases between them.

This clone occurred once. The gene calls are TRBV3-1 (or the pseudogene TRBV3-2) and TRBJ1-1; 7 bases are shared with TRBD1. Germline CDR1 reads LGHDT; CDR2 reads YNNKEL (reference sequence). V shed 4 bases, J shed 1 base, and the junction held 6 bases outside the gene matches. The CDR3 runs to 15 residues. The CDR3 spells CASSLLRGPNTEAFF. CDR3 sequence (DNA): TGTGCCAGCAGCCTCCTGAGGGGGCCGAACACTGAAGCTTTCTTT.

This chain links TRBV21-1 with TRBJ2-7; TRBD1 is the table's D call, not checked against the DNA. TRBV21-1 counts as a pseudogene. The CDR3 runs to 16 residues. The CDR3 coding sequence is TGTGCCAGCAGCACGACGGACAGGGCGGGCCTCTACGAGCAGTACTTC. This sequence encodes CASSTTDRAGLYEQYF.

This clone was found once. This rearrangement joins TRBV3-1 (or the pseudogene TRBV3-2) to TRBJ1-1; no clear D gene. This CDR3 is 18 amino acids long. With 4 bases removed from V and 1 base from J, the gap between germline ends came to 22 bases. The germline gives CDR1 LGHDT, CDR2 YNNKEL (reference sequence). The DNA of the CDR3 is TGTGCCAGCAGCCCCCTCGAGTTCCAAATGTCGTCGAACACTGAAGCTTTCTTT. Protein product: CASSPLEFQMSSNTEAFF.

The chain carries TRBV2 and TRBJ2-7; D might be TRBD2 (6 bases). This CDR3 spans 15 amino acids. Germline CDR1 is SNHLY and CDR2 is FYNNEI. V gave up 4 bases and J gave up 4 bases, with 17 bases separating them. The CDR3 DNA reads as TGTGCCAGCAGTGTAGCTCAGGGACGGGGGTACGAGCAGTACTTC. It translates to CASSVAQGRGYEQYF.

V gene TRBV9 combines with J gene TRBJ2-5; no reliable D call. Germline assignment: CDR1 SGDLS and CDR2 YYNGEE. CDR3 length: 13 amino acids. The ends were cut back, 0 bases at V and 2 bases at J, with 5 bases in the middle. The DNA of the CDR3 is TGTGCCAGCAGCGTAGGGCATCAAGAGACCCAGTACTTC. As protein: CASSVGHQETQYF.

CDR3 region: CASSLSSYGYTF. The DNA of the CDR3 is TGTGCCAGCAGCTTATCCTCGTATGGCTACACCTTC. The chain recombines TRBV13 with TRBJ1-2; D remains unclear. The CDR3 totals 12 residues. Germline V CDR1 and CDR2: PRHDT, FYEKMQ (reference sequence). Trimming cost V 2 bases and J 5 bases, with 6 bases left between them.

The chain couples TRBV18 to TRBJ1-5; D remains ambiguous. CDR3 length: 12 residues. The germline CDR1 and CDR2 sequences are KGHSH and LQKENI. Trimming took off 8 bases at V and 6 bases at J, with 11 bases between the two ends. CDR3 sequence reads: CASLIPGQPQHF. DNA of the CDR3: TGTGCCAGCCTTATACCCGGTCAGCCCCAGCATTTT.

This clone was detected only a few times. CDR3 in DNA: TGTGCCAGTAGCGCAGGGGGCCCCTACGAGCAGTACTTC. It specifies CASSAGGPYEQYF. V usage is TRBV19 and J usage is TRBJ2-7; 8 positions agree with TRBD1. V was pared by 6 bases and J by 2 bases, with 3 bases of the junction left unmatched. Per germline, CDR1 LNHDA and CDR2 SQIVND (reference sequence). The CDR3 is 13 residues long.